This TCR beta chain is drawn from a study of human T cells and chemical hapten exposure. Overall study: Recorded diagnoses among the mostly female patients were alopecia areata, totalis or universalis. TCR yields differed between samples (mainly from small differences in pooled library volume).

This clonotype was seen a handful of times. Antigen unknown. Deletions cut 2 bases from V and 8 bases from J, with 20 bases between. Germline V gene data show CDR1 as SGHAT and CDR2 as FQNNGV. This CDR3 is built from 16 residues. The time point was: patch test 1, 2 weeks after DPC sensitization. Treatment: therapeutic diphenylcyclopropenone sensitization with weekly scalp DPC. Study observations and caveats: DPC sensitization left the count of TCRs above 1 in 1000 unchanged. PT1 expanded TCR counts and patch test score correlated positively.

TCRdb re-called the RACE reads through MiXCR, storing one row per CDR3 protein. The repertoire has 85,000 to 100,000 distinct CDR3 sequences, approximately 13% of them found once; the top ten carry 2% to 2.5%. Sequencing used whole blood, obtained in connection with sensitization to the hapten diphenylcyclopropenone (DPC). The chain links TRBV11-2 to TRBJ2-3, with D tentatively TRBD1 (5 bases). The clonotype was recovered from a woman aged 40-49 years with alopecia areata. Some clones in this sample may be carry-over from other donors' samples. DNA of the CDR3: TGTGCCAGCAGCTTATCCAGGGTGGGGTCCAGAGGTACGCAGTATTTT. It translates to CASSLSRVGSRGTQYF.